This TCR beta chain was documented in a study of T cells in Graves' hyperthyroidism and ophthalmopathy. Broader study findings: Clonotypes that were expanded in thyroid above 0.001 mostly appeared in blood too. The model's output predicted ophthalmopathy at a median of roughly 6.9 months prior to onset.

Authors of the study amplified TCR beta CDR3 regions from RNA transcripts. HTBI primers were employed in a first-round RT-PCR of the TCR CDR3. TCRdb processed the multiplex PCR reads anew with MiXCR; each CDR3 protein has one entry. The table shows about 590,000 distinct CDR3 sequences, with more than 15% occurring only once. V lost 1 base to trimming and J lost 7 bases, with 8 bases between them. Germline V gene lookup returns CDR1 LGHNA and CDR2 YNFKEQ. The CDR3 is 13 residues long. Remarks on this clonotype: Its antigen is unidentified.

Specimen: blood. This chain uses TRBV4-2 with TRBJ1-5, with D hard to call. The receptor was isolated from a woman aged 25 to 45 with Graves' hyperthyroidism. The CDR3 sequence: CASSQGGQQPQHF. The CDR3 region has the DNA TGTGCCAGCAGCCAAGGCGGCCAGCAGCCCCAGCATTTT.